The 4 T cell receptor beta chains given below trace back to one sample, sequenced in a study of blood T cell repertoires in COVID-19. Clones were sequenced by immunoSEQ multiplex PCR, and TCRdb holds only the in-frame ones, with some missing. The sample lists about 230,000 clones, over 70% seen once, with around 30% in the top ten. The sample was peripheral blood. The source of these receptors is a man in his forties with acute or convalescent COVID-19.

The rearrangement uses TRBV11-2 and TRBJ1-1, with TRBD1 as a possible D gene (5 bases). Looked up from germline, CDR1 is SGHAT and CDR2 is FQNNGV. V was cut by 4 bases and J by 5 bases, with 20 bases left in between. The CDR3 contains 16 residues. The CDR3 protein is CASSSSGQSGGTEAFF. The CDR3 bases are TGTGCCAGCAGCTCCTCGGGGCAATCCGGAGGGACTGAAGCTTTCTTT. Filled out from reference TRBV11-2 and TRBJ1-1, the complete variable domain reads EAGVAQSPRYKIIEKRQSVAFWCNPISGHATLYWYQQILGQGPKLLIQFQNNGVVDDSQLPKDRFSAERLKGVDSTLKIQPAKLEDSAVYLCASSSSGQSGGTEAFFGQGTRLTVV.

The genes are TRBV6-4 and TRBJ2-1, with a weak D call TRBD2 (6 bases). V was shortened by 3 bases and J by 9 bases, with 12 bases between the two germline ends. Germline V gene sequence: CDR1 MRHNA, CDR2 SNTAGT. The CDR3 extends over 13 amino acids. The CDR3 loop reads CASSERLGSEQFF. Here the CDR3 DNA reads TGTGCCAGCAGTGAAAGACTAGGCAGTGAGCAGTTCTTC.

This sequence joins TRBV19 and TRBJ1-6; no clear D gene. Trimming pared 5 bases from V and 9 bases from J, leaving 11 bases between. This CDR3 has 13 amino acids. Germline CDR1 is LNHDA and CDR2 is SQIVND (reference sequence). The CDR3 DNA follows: TGTGCCAGTAGTGCTCGGGTCAGTTCACCCCTCCACTTT. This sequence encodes CASSARVSSPLHF.

In DNA form, the CDR3 reads TGTGCCAGCAGCTTACAGGGGAGCAATCAGCCCCAGCATTTT. This translates into CASSLQGSNQPQHF. This chain links TRBV7-2 with TRBJ1-5; the D gene is possibly TRBD1 (6 bases). CDR1 SGHTA and CDR2 FQGNSA come from the germline V gene. The CDR3 extends over 14 amino acids. The V end was cut by 2 bases, the J end by 1 base, with 6 bases between.